This T cell receptor beta chain was documented in a study of immune heterogeneity within non-small cell lung tumors. Turning to this clonotype: The target antigen is unknown.

The ends lost 1 base at V and 7 bases at J; junction bases unmatched: 8. Germline CDR1 reads GTSNPN; CDR2 reads SVGIG (reference sequence). The length of the CDR3 is 15 residues. Bulk tumor genomic DNA (approximately 600 ng per sample) served as template. While surgery was under way, several biopsies spaced far apart were taken per primary tumor. Untreated, newly diagnosed non-small cell lung cancer patients underwent curative surgery. Study-wide results and limits: Site-unique high-frequency clones occurred alongside identical dominant CDR3 beta clonotypes that recurred across tumor sites within a patient. Local T-cell repertoire clonality was correlated with local tumor mutational burden, and the correlation was positive. It was moderate in strength but statistically significant (R approximately 0.3). Individual patients' high-frequency T-cell receptor beta clonotypes were largely distinct from one another.

Multiplex PCR was performed with 32 V and 13 J primers, and it amplified TCR beta CDR3. TCRdb fed the multiplex PCR reads into MiXCR, producing one record per CDR3 protein. The repertoire holds approximately 29,000 distinct CDR3 sequences, with about 29% as singletons. The sample was lung tumor tissue. The chain couples TRBV30 to TRBJ2-1, with TRBD2 identical over 9 bases. This sequence originates from a man aged 35 to 55 with non-small cell lung cancer. The CDR3 DNA reads as TGTGCCTGGAGTGCTAGCGGGGCTTTCGGGAATGAGCAGTTCTTC. This encodes CAWSASGAFGNEQFF. The full variable domain, rest sourced from reference TRBV30 and TRBJ2-1, is SQTIHQWPATLVQPVGSPLSLECTVEGTSNPNLYWYRQAAGRGLQLLFYSVGIGQISSEVPQNLSASRPQDRQFILSSKKLLLSDSGFYLCAWSASGAFGNEQFFGPGTRLTVL.